This entry describes one T cell receptor (beta chain). Its antigen is not known. At sampling all donors were nominally healthy, likely with unrecorded immune exposures. The data were obtained in a study of cytomegalovirus exposure and HLA in healthy donors. Across the whole study: Researchers previously reported finding fewer than 140 million unique TCR beta sequences from 170 million or so T cells.

PCR amplification relied on 60 Vbeta primers (plus 13 Jbeta primers). Libraries were prepared by immunoSEQ multiplex PCR; TCRdb keeps only in-frame clonotypes and omits some of them. The sample yields roughly 80,000 clones, about two thirds seen once. General observations from the study: In a later analysis, donors in an Asian-associated ancestry cluster reportedly had fewer N-insertions in productive TCRs than the cohort mean.

The V gene lost 3 bases and the J gene lost 0 bases, with 7 bases spanning the gap. CDR1 and CDR2 (germline): KGHSH, LQKENI. The CDR3 length is 14 residues. Input material: PBMCs. The sequence derives from a woman in her forties or fifties in good health and CMV-seropositive. The chain carries TRBV18 and TRBJ2-3; D possibly corresponds to TRBD1 (5 bases). In DNA, the CDR3 is TGTGCCAGCTCACCGGACATTAGCACAGATACGCAGTATTTT. Amino acids: CASSPDISTDTQYF.